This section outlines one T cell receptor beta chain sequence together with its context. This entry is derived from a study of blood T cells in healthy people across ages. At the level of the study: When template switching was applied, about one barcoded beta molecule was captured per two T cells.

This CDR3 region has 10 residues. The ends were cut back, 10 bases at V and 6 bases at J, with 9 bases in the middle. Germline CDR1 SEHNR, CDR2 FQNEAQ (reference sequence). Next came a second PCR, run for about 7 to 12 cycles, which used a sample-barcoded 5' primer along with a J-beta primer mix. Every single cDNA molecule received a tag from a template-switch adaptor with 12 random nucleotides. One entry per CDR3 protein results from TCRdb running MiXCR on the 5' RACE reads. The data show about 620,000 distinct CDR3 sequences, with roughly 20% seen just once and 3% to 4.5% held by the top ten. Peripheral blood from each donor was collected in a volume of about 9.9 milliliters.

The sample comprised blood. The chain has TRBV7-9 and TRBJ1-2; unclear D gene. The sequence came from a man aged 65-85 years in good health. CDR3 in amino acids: CATGGDGYTF. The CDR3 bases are TGTGCCACCGGAGGAGATGGCTACACCTTC.